This entry lists 11 T cell receptor beta chains sequenced from one sample in a study of tissue T cells after allogeneic stem cell transplantation. Stated time point: mouse harvest day 14 after allogeneic transplant. The graft held 10^6 splenic CD5+ T cells and 10^7 T-cell-depleted bone marrow cells. Using immunoSEQ multiplex PCR, the repertoire was profiled, and TCRdb retains in-frame clones only, with some absent. The table lists more than 4,000 clones, around half of them singletons, with roughly 36% in the top ten. The specimen sequenced was lymph node tissue. The source of these receptors is a female BALB/c mouse given C57BL/6 T cells with graft-versus-host disease after an allogeneic hematopoietic cell transplant.

Comments on this clone: Gene and germline names: mouse. CDR3 amino acids: CASSQRDNSAETLYF. Incomplete CDR3 DNA: TGTGCCAGCTCCCAGCGGGACAATAGTGCAGAAACGCTGTAT. V gene TRBV12-2 combines with J gene TRBJ2-3; a possible D gene is TRBD1 (6 bases). The sequence runs out 1 residue before the end of the CDR3; the remainder is reconstructed from the germline J gene. The CDR3 runs 15 residues. V was trimmed by 4 bases and J by 0 bases, leaving 13 bases between them. The germline V gene has CDR1 SGHLS and CDR2 HYDKME. Drawing the rest from reference TRBV12-2 and TRBJ2-3, the complete variable domain is NSGVVQSPRYIIKGKGERSILKCIPISGHLSVAWYQQTQGQELKFFIQHYDKMERDKGNLPSRFSVQQFDDYHSEMNMSALELEDSAVYFCASSQRDNSAETLYFGSGTRLTVL.

Concerning this clone: Here the gene names and germline are mouse. The read is 1 residue too short to cover the CDR3 end, so that end is filled in from the germline J gene. This chain joins TRBV23 and TRBJ1-1. The germline V gene has CDR1 KGHTA and CDR2 FQNQQP. This CDR3 has 13 amino acids. The part of the CDR3 DNA that was read is TGCTCCAGCAGTCAAGAGGGAGGCACAGAAGTCTTC. It is translated as CSSSQEGGTEVF. The entire CDR3 reads CSSSQEGGTEVFF.

Worth noting for this clone: Gene labels here are mouse ones. The read is 1 residue too short to cover the CDR3 end, so that end is filled in from the germline J gene. This chain uses TRBV13-2 with TRBJ2-1; D is ambiguous. Germline CDR1 reads NNHNN; CDR2 reads SYGAGS (reference sequence). This CDR3 is 16 amino acids long. V lost 0 bases and J 1 base, leaving 11 bases between the germline ends. CDR3 bases read: TGTGCCAGCGGTGATGCCGGCGACACCAACTATGCTGAGCAGTTC. Residues: CASGDAGDTNYAEQF. The complete CDR3 reads CASGDAGDTNYAEQFF.

With regard to this clone: Gene and germline names: mouse. The read is 1 residue too short to cover the CDR3 end, so that end is filled in from the germline J gene. The chain combines TRBV12-2 with TRBJ2-5; 11 bases agree with TRBD2. The CDR3 consists of 17 residues. Per germline, CDR1 SGHLS and CDR2 HYDKME. V dropped 2 bases and J dropped 2; count of bases not matched to a gene: 8. Incomplete CDR3 DNA: TGTGCCAGCTCTCCTTTCCCCGGGACTGGGGGCCAAGACACCCAGTAC. Translated: CASSPFPGTGGQDTQY. The full CDR3 sequence reads CASSPFPGTGGQDTQYF.

As regards this clone: All gene names here are mouse names. The read gets to within 1 residue of the CDR3 end, and the germline J gene fills in the rest. This chain links TRBV26 with TRBJ1-5; D possibly corresponds to TRBD1 (6 bases). CDR3 length equals 13 residues. Looked up from germline, CDR1 is KGHPV and CDR2 is FQNQEV (reference sequence). V shed 8 bases and J shed 3 bases, with 11 bases lying between them. CDR3: CASLRDINQAPLF. The DNA read from the CDR3 is TGTGCCAGCCTCCGGGACATCAACCAGGCTCCGCTT.

To note about this clone: Gene names denote mouse genes. The sequence runs out 1 residue before the end of the CDR3; the remainder is reconstructed from the germline J gene. The chain links TRBV4 to TRBJ1-3; the D gene is possibly TRBD1 (6 bases). The CDR3 runs 14 residues. The germline V gene has CDR1 LGHDT and CDR2 YNNKQL (reference sequence). Trimming stripped 5 bases from V and 4 bases from J, with 12 bases between. CDR3 loop: CASSNRVGGNTLYF. CDR3 bases read: TGTGCCAGCAGCAACAGGGTAGGGGGAAATACGCTCTAT.

Concerning this clone: Gene names and germline refer to mouse. Read sequence stops 1 residue before the CDR3 end, and the germline J gene provides the missing end. This chain joins TRBV24 and TRBJ1-5; the D is unclear. Between the trimmed V and J ends, which lost 6 bases and 3 bases, there was a span of 9 bases. The CDR3 contains 13 residues. The germline V gene encodes CDR1 KGHTA and CDR2 FRNEEI. CDR3 loop: CASSSTVNQAPLF. Partial CDR3 DNA: TGTGCCAGCAGCTCAACAGTCAACCAGGCTCCGCTT.

On this clone itself: Gene labels here are mouse ones. The CDR3 is cut off 1 residue early in the read; its end comes from the germline J gene. The chain is built from TRBV26 and TRBJ2-2; D perhaps matches TRBD1 (5 bases). Deletions cut 4 bases from V and 4 bases from J, with 10 bases between. This CDR3 has 14 amino acids. Germline lookup yields CDR1 KGHPV and CDR2 FQNQEV (reference sequence). The part of the CDR3 DNA that was read is TGTGCCAGCAGTCGACAGAGTGGCACCGGGCAGCTCTAC. Its protein product is CASSRQSGTGQLY. The CDR3, in full, reads CASSRQSGTGQLYF.

As to this clone: Gene and germline names: mouse. The CDR3 end is not reached by the read, which stops 1 residue before it; the germline J gene fills it in. V and J are TRBV30 and TRBJ2-7; no firm D call. The CDR3 runs 9 residues. Germline V gene lookup returns CDR1 SQVVS and CDR2 ANEGSEA. The ends were cut back, 5 bases at V and 4 bases at J, with 3 bases in the middle. CDR3 in amino acids: CSSGYEQYF. The sequenced CDR3 bases are TGTAGTTCTGGATATGAACAGTAC. The variable domain in full, with the rest retrieved from reference TRBV30 and TRBJ2-7, is SVLLYQKPNRDICQSGTSLKIQCVADSQVVSMFWYQQFQEQSLMLMATANEGSEATYESGFTKDKFPISRPNLTFSTLTVNNARPGDSSIYFCSSGYEQYFGPGTRLTVL.

In the case of this clone: Genes and germline are mouse. The read is 1 residue too short to cover the CDR3 end, so that end is filled in from the germline J gene. This rearrangement joins TRBV12-1 to TRBJ1-3; D may be TRBD1 (5 bases). The germline V gene encodes CDR1 SGHSN and CDR2 HYEKVE. This CDR3 is built from 13 residues. Trimming shortened V by 2 bases and J by 1 base, and 5 bases separated the two germline ends. CDR3 protein: CASSRQSGNTLYF. The CDR3 bases that were read are TGTGCCAGCTCTCGACAGTCTGGAAATACGCTCTAT. The full variable domain, rest sourced from reference TRBV12-1 and TRBJ1-3, is DSGVVQSPRHIIKEKGGRSVLTCIPISGHSNVVWYQQTLGKELKFLIQHYEKVERDKGFLPSRFSVQQFDDYHSEMNMSALELEDSAMYFCASSRQSGNTLYFGEGSRLIVV.

As concerns this clone: The gene names given are mouse names. The observed sequence ends 1 residue before the CDR3 terminus, with the missing tail filled in from the germline J gene. The genes are TRBV14 and TRBJ2-1; 9 positions agree with TRBD1. With 5 bases clipped from V and 4 bases from J, the junction kept 7 bases outside the gene matches. The CDR3 covers 15 residues. CDR1 and CDR2 (germline): SGHDT, FRDEAV. CDR3 bases read: TGTGCCAGCAGCCACAGGGGGCGCCGGTATGCTGAGCAGTTC. Protein sequence: CASSHRGRRYAEQF. The full CDR3 protein reads CASSHRGRRYAEQFF.